Presented here are 21 T cell receptor beta chains from one specimen sequenced in a study of T cells in Graves' hyperthyroidism and ophthalmopathy. There were TCR beta CDR3 regions amplified from RNA transcripts. During a first-round RT-PCR of the TCR CDR3, the HTBI primer set was used. TCRdb itself ran the multiplex PCR reads through MiXCR, one entry per CDR3 protein. The sample contains about 610,000 distinct CDR3 sequences, roughly 46% of which appear only once. Sequenced sample: peripheral blood or thyroid tissue (not recorded which). All receptors come from a woman younger than 35 with Graves' hyperthyroidism.

The V and J genes are TRBV7-6 and TRBJ2-5; 8 nucleotides match TRBD1. J was trimmed by 0 bases and V by 5 bases; bases with no gene match: 2. CDR1 and CDR2 (germline): SGHVS, FNYEAQ. The CDR3 extends over 14 amino acids. CDR3 bases: TGTGCCAGCAGCCCGGGACAGGACCAAGAGACCCAGTACTTC. Protein: CASSPGQDQETQYF.

The CDR3 DNA reads TGTGCCACCAGTGATGCTACGGGACCACTTCATAGCAATCAGCCCCAGCATTTT. Translation gives CATSDATGPLHSNQPQHF. This chain joins TRBV24-1 and TRBJ1-5, with a tentative D call TRBD1 (5 bases). Trimming took off 3 bases at V and 0 bases at J, with 17 bases between the two ends. Germline CDR1 and CDR2: KGHDR and SFDVKD. The CDR3 runs 18 residues.

Notes on this clonotype: Compared with germline, one end of the junction differs, possibly owing to a read error. The gene calls are TRBV7-9 and TRBJ2-2; D is perhaps TRBD2 (6 bases). The CDR3 consists of 14 residues. Germline V gives CDR1 SEHNR, CDR2 FQNEAQ (reference sequence). The CDR3 coding sequence is TGTGCCAGCAGCCCACAAAACGGCGGGGATGAGCAGTTTTTT. This encodes CASSPQNGGDEQFF.

This clonotype was counted many times. The chain employs TRBV7-9 and TRBJ2-5, with no clear D. The germline V and J ends were trimmed by 1 base and 5 bases, with 5 bases remaining between them. The V gene's germline CDR1 is SEHNR and CDR2 FQNEAQ (reference sequence). The CDR3 runs to 12 residues. The CDR3 region has the DNA TGTGCCAGCAGCTTAGACACCGAGACCCAGTACTTC. It encodes CASSLDTETQYF.

This clonotype was found a few times. The chain joins TRBV13 to TRBJ1-1; D unclear. This CDR3 region has 13 residues. Looked up from germline, CDR1 is PRHDT and CDR2 is FYEKMQ (reference sequence). Written as DNA, the CDR3 is TGTGCTAGGGAGGTCTTCGTTGCGACTGAAGCTTTCTTT. Its protein is CAREVFVATEAFF.

There are a few counts of this clonotype. This chain joins TRBV30 and TRBJ1-5; D is possibly TRBD1 (6 bases). Between the trimmed V and J ends, which lost 4 bases and 5 bases, there was a span of 9 bases. CDR3 length equals 12 residues. The germline CDR1 and CDR2 sequences are GTSNPN and SVGIG (reference sequence). The CDR3 here is CAWNKGDQPQHF. CDR3 bases: TGTGCCTGGAACAAGGGGGATCAGCCCCAGCATTTT.

About this clonotype: A read error may produce the germline difference seen at one junction end. The chain combines TRBV5-5 with TRBJ2-7; D is perhaps TRBD2 (5 bases). The CDR3 extends over 14 amino acids. Germline-derived CDR1 and CDR2 are SGHKS and YYEKEE (reference sequence). CDR3 in DNA: TGTGCCAGCAGCTTGCCGACTATAGCCAATGAGCAGCTCTTC. Translated, it gives CASSLPTIANEQLF. The full variable domain, rest sourced from reference TRBV5-5 and TRBJ2-7, is DAGVTQSPTHLIKTRGQQVTLRCSPISGHKSVSWYQQVLGQGPQFIFQYYEKEERGRGNFPDRFSARQFPNYSSELNVNALLLGDSALYLCASSLPTIANEQLFGPGTRLTVT.

The chain employs TRBV12-3 or TRBV12-4 and TRBJ1-4; D uncertain. The CDR3 covers 16 residues. Trimming removed 6 bases at V and 8 bases at J, with 22 bases between. CDR3 sequence (DNA): TGTGCCAGCAGCCCAACTAGCGGGAGTGGAAGGGAAAAACTGTTTTTT. Translation: CASSPTSGSGREKLFF.

This rearrangement joins TRBV24-1 to TRBJ2-1, with unresolved D. CDR1 is KGHDR, CDR2 SFDVKD, per germline. The CDR3 has 12 residues. V was shortened by 4 bases and J by 10 bases, with 10 bases between the two germline ends. The CDR3 DNA is TGTGCCACCAGTGACGCCAGTAGAGAGCAGTTCTTC. It codes for CATSDASREQFF.

The rearrangement joins TRBV10-3 to TRBJ2-7, with 12 bases identical to TRBD2. The CDR3 totals 17 residues. The germline CDR1 and CDR2 sequences are ENHRY and SYGVKD. The V and J ends lost 9 bases and 2 bases, in that order; junction bases with no gene match: 14. The CDR3 is CAMKTSGRVVAAYEQYF. DNA of the CDR3: TGTGCCATGAAGACTAGCGGGAGAGTTGTAGCTGCCTACGAGCAGTACTTC.

This clonotype was detected ten times or more. V gene TRBV5-5 combines with J gene TRBJ1-2, with a weak D call TRBD1 (6 bases). V shed 4 bases and J shed 6 bases, with 16 bases lying between them. Germline lookup yields CDR1 SGHKS and CDR2 YYEKEE (reference sequence). This CDR3 is built from 14 residues. This CDR3 reads CASSALSGAHGYTF. CDR3 in DNA: TGTGCCAGCAGCGCCCTTTCGGGGGCGCATGGCTACACCTTC. Looking up the rest from reference TRBV5-5 and TRBJ1-2 gives the full variable domain: DAGVTQSPTHLIKTRGQQVTLRCSPISGHKSVSWYQQVLGQGPQFIFQYYEKEERGRGNFPDRFSARQFPNYSSELNVNALLLGDSALYLCASSALSGAHGYTFGSGTRLTVV.

The rearrangement uses TRBV3-1 and TRBJ1-1; D is ambiguous. The CDR3 loop spans 12 amino acids. The V end lost 0 bases, the J end lost 4 bases, and 3 bases lay between the germline ends. Germline values: CDR1 LGHDT, CDR2 YNNKEL (reference sequence). CDR3 in DNA: TGTGCCAGCAGCCAAGACGGCACTGAAGCTTTCTTT. The encoded protein is CASSQDGTEAFF.

This clonotype was recorded many times. V gene TRBV14 combines with J gene TRBJ2-7, with TRBD1 matching over 9 bases. Looked up from germline, CDR1 is SGHDN and CDR2 is FVKESK. The V segment lost 3 bases and the J segment 2 bases; nucleotides outside the gene matches: 5. The CDR3 runs to 15 residues. CDR3 loop: CASSQDRGVTYEQYF. DNA of the CDR3: TGTGCCAGCAGCCAGGACAGGGGAGTTACCTACGAGCAGTACTTC.

The gene calls are TRBV2 and TRBJ2-6; TRBD1 agrees at 7 bases. The CDR3 runs to 17 residues. Germline V CDR1 and CDR2: SNHLY, FYNNEI. V was clipped by 8 bases and J by 0 bases; unmatched bases: 10. The CDR3 reads CASRRRGLGSGANVLTF. Written as DNA, the CDR3 is TGTGCCAGCCGGAGAAGGGGGCTCGGCTCTGGGGCCAACGTCCTGACTTTC.

A few counts support this clonotype. The chain recombines TRBV12-5 with TRBJ2-2; 7 bases align to TRBD1. Losses at the gene ends were 6 bases for V and 4 bases for J; bases not matched to a gene: 8. The germline V gene has CDR1 LGHNT and CDR2 FRNRAP. This CDR3 region has 15 residues. CDR3 sequence (DNA): TGTGCTAGTGGACCCGGGACAGTTGGCACCGGGGAGCTGTTTTTT. It is translated as CASGPGTVGTGELFF.

J is TRBJ1-5 and V is TRBV20-1; D gene uncertain. CDR1 is DFQATT, CDR2 SNEGSKA, per germline (reference sequence). With 3 bases removed from V and 8 bases from J, the gap between germline ends came to 20 bases. This CDR3 comprises 15 residues. The CDR3 region is CSASRTSGENEPQHF. The CDR3 nucleotides are TGCAGTGCTAGTAGAACTAGCGGGGAGAATGAGCCCCAGCATTTT.

This clonotype has only a few counts. CDR3 nucleotides: TGTGCCAGCTCCTCATTCCCGGGACAGGGGGTTTCCTACGAGCAGTACTTC. Translating gives CASSSFPGQGVSYEQYF. This chain links TRBV6-5 with TRBJ2-7, with 11 bases identical to TRBD1. V lost 8 bases to trimming and J lost 1 base; unmatched junction nucleotides: 13. Germline V gene sequence: CDR1 MNHEY, CDR2 SVGAGI. There are 17 residues in the CDR3.

This clonotype was counted ten times or more. The chain carries TRBV19 and TRBJ1-2; 9 positions agree with TRBD1. Trimming at V came to 5 bases and at J to 1 base, leaving 5 bases not matched to a gene. The germline CDR1 and CDR2 sequences are LNHDA and SQIVND (reference sequence). The CDR3 sequence is 15 residues long. The CDR3 sequence is CASSAGTGYNYGYTF. Here the CDR3 DNA reads TGTGCCAGTAGTGCCGGGACAGGGTATAACTATGGCTACACCTTC.

This clonotype was seen many times. This chain joins TRBV10-3 and TRBJ1-1, with TRBD1 matching over 7 bases. V dropped 2 bases and J dropped 10; count of bases not matched to a gene: 4. This CDR3 is built from 12 residues. In germline, CDR1 is ENHRY, CDR2 SYGVKD. DNA for the CDR3: TGTGCCATCAGTGAGGACGGGACAGCAGCTTTCTTT. Translating gives CAISEDGTAAFF.

On this clonotype itself: The conserved phenylalanine or tryptophan is not found at the CDR3 terminus, so this likely reflects a read error. This chain links TRBV14 with TRBJ1-1; no reliable D call. V was shortened by 0 bases and J by 0 bases, with 14 bases between the two germline ends. The CDR3 is made up of 17 amino acids. Per the germline V gene, CDR1 is SGHDN and CDR2 is FVKESK. CDR3 sequence (DNA): TGTGCCAGCAGCCAAGATGTTCGTGAGGAGCTGAACACTGAAGCTTTCTCT. It specifies CASSQDVREELNTEAFS.

This clonotype was counted ten times or more. The chain uses TRBV19 and TRBJ2-7, with 7 nucleotides matching TRBD1. Germline CDR1 is LNHDA and CDR2 is SQIVND (reference sequence). CDR3 length: 14 amino acids. The junction had 6 bases not matched to a gene; V was cut back by 6 bases and J by 1 base. CDR3 DNA sequence: TGTGCCAGTAGACCCGGGACAGCGTCCTACGAGCAGTACTTC. Its translation is CASRPGTASYEQYF. Looking up the rest from reference TRBV19 and TRBJ2-7 gives the full variable domain: DGGITQSPKYLFRKEGQNVTLSCEQNLNHDAMYWYRQDPGQGLRLIYYSQIVNDFQKGDIAEGYSVSREKKESFPLTVTSAQKNPTAFYLCASRPGTASYEQYFGPGTRLTVT.